What follows is one T cell receptor beta chain and its context. Antigen: not known. This CDR3 region has 15 residues. V shed 4 bases and J shed 1 base, with 13 bases lying between them. Germline V lookup: CDR1 SNHLY, CDR2 FYNNEI. The entry originates in a study of T cell responses to AZD1222 COVID-19 vaccine. Broader study findings: Among vaccine-associated CD4 TCRs, coverage spanned spike, with dominance at 160-218 and 743-854. Of spike-specific TCRs, nearly half reportedly target regions left unmutated in variants.

Clones were read by immunoSEQ multiplex PCR, and TCRdb kept only the in-frame ones, dropping some. The sample gives some 92,000 clones, approximately 87% of which show up once; approximately 2.8% is in the top ten. V usage is TRBV2 and J usage is TRBJ1-2; D might be TRBD1 (6 bases). This clonotype originated in an adult in good health. The material was peripheral blood, obtained on day 0 of AZD1222 vaccination. CDR3 sequence (DNA): TGTGCCAGCAGTGGAAGGGGGTGGGGTAACTATGGCTACACCTTC. It yields the protein CASSGRGWGNYGYTF.